The source of this T cell receptor (beta chain) is a study of blood T cell repertoires in COVID-19 (dated by TCRdb to 2020 to 2021). In terms of the full investigation: Collaborator samples came from the United States, Italy and Spain and covered acute and convalescent phases of COVID-19. Sample metadata almost always included a de-identified subject ID, COVID-19 status, age in years and sex. A freely available public database, intended as a resource for researchers studying the immune response to SARS-CoV-2, is where the repertoires were released. Where HLA class I and class II types were available, the types were taken from metadata supplied by the sample provider, not from assay-based typing. The material from the prospective study consisted of cDNA or gDNA derived from T cells, B-cell-depleted T cells, or PBMCs. The dataset comprised deeply sampled blood TCRbeta repertoires from subjects exposed to, actively infected with, or recovered from COVID-19. The samples were drawn from the first 160 participants of the ongoing ImmuneRACE study and from 1,200 or so subjects provided by 6 global collaborators.

What the research found in general, with its limitations: How much clinical and demographic metadata was included differed by source and by participant, and the metadata was provided uncurated.

CDR1 and CDR2 were assigned from the germline V gene (reference sequence) as MNHEY and SMNVEV. The trim is 2 bases for V and 3 bases for J, with a gap of 8 bases between the germline ends. The CDR3, from cysteine to phenylalanine, totals 13 residues. This entry keeps only the CDR3 DNA: 39 bases, framed from base 1. Whole blood was collected in K2EDTA tubes by collaborating institutions according to the institutions' own protocols. For TCRbeta analysis, collaborators shipped samples as frozen whole blood, isolated PBMCs, or DNA extracted from either of those sample types. On this clone itself: Its antigen is unknown. No much larger clone exists at a distance of one base, and base qualities are not known.

TCRbeta CDR3 regions were amplified from genomic DNA by means of the immunoSEQ Assay, a bias-controlled multiplex PCR. Per the source publication's procedure: The number of nucleated cells in each sample was estimated from the amplification of reference gene primers within the assay. Sequence reads were collapsed and filtered to measure the absolute abundance of every unique TCRbeta CDR3 rearrangement. For each sample, productive Simpson clonality was calculated by taking the square root of Simpson's diversity index across productive rearrangements. What TCRdb holds here is the immuneACCESS table cut down to in-frame rearrangements. Part of the clones is not present; checked against another copy, under half of the missing clones reflect an unresolved V gene, and the others are unexplained. Clone size and the V and J calls come from that table; the DNA yielded D and trimming. Counted in this sample were fewer than 350,000 clones; approximately 80% of them appeared once. Jointly, the top ten make up 4.1% of the sample.

The chain employs TRBV27 and TRBJ2-7; a tentative D call is TRBD1 (5 bases match). This receptor was obtained from a woman aged 50 to 65 with active or convalescent COVID-19. The source material was peripheral blood. The sequenced DNA: TGTGCCAGCAGTTTACCGGACAACTACGAGCAGTACTTC. Its coded protein is CASSLPDNYEQYF.